This T cell receptor beta chain was documented in a study of T cells in localized non-small cell lung cancer. Study-level findings and limits: Adjacent lung exhibited a median of about 57 among the 100 most abundant tumor clones. Adjacent uninvolved lung had the highest clonality, suggesting focused antigen responses. An association was observed between higher blood T cell density and longer overall survival. Because only a single region of the tumor was sequenced, heterogeneity remains possible.

The repertoire was sequenced with immunoSEQ multiplex PCR; TCRdb's copy has only in-frame clones and lacks some. The table shows 50,000 to 65,000 clones, with 60% to 85% occurring only once. As to this clone: Its specificity is unknown.

Germline V gene data show CDR1 as SNHLY and CDR2 as FYNNEI. CDR3 length equals 13 residues. V was shortened by 7 bases and J by 6 bases, with 13 bases between the two germline ends. Sequencing was performed on PBMCs, taken before any cancer treatment. The clonotype was recovered from a woman aged 35 to 69 with stage II lung adenocarcinoma. This chain connects TRBV2 to TRBJ2-1, with D possibly TRBD2 on 6 matching bases. DNA of the CDR3: TGTGCCAGCATTTACCGGGACTCCAATGAGCAGTTCTTC. This encodes CASIYRDSNEQFF. Full variable domain (missing parts from reference TRBV2 and TRBJ2-1): EPEVTQTPSHQVTQMGQEVILRCVPISNHLYFYWYRQILGQKVEFLVSFYNNEISEKSEIFDDQFSVERPDGSNFTLKIRSTKLEDSAMYFCASIYRDSNEQFFGPGTRLTVL.